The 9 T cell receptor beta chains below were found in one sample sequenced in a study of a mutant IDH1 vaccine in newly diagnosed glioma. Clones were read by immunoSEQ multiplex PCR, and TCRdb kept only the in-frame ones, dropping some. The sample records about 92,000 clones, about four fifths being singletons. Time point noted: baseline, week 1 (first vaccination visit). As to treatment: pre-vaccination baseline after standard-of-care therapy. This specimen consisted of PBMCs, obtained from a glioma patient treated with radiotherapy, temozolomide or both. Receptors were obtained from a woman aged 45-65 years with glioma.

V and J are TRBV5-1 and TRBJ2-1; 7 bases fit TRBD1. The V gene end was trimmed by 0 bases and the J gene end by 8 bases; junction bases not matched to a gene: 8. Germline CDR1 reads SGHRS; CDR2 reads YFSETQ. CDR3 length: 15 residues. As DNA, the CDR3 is TGCGCCAGCAGCTTGGGACAGGGAAGTGCCGATGAGCAGTTCTTC. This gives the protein CASSLGQGSADEQFF.

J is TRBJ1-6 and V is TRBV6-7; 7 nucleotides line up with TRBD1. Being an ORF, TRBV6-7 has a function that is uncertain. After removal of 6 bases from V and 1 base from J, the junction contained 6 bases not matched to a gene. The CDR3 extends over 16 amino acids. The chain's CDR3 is CASSPKGASYNSPLHF. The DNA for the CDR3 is TGTGCCAGCAGCCCTAAGGGGGCATCCTATAATTCACCCCTCCACTTT.

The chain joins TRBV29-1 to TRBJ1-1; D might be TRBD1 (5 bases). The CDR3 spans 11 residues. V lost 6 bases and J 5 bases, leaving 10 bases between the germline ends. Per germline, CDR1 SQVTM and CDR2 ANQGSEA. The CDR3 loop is CSVQGWTEAFF. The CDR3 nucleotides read TGCAGCGTCCAGGGTTGGACTGAAGCTTTCTTT.

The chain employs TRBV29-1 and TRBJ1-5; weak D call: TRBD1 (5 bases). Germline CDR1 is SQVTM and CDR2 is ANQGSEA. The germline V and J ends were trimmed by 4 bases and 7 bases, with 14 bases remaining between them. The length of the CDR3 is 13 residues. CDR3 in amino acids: CSVVGRVGQPQHF. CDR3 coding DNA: TGCAGCGTTGTGGGCAGGGTTGGACAGCCCCAGCATTTT. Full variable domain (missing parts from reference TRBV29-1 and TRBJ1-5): SAVISQKPSRDICQRGTSLTIQCQVDSQVTMMFWYRQQPGQSLTLIATANQGSEATYESGFVIDKFPISRPNLTFSTLTVSNMSPEDSSIYLCSVVGRVGQPQHFGDGTRLSIL.

The CDR3 DNA reads TGTGCCAGCAGCCATGAGGGGGGCTTAGGCGAGCAGTACTTC. Translation: CASSHEGGLGEQYF. The chain carries TRBV5-4 and TRBJ2-7; D could derive from TRBD1 or TRBD2 (6 bases each). Germline V CDR1 and CDR2: SGHNT, YYREEE (reference sequence). The CDR3 runs to 14 residues. V gave up 4 bases and J gave up 6 bases, with 17 bases separating them.

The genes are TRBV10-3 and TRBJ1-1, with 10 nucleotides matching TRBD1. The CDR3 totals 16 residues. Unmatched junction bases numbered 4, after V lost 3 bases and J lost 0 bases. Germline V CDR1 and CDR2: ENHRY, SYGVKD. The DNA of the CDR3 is TGTGCCATCAGTGACAGGACAGGGGGTCTGAACACTGAAGCTTTCTTT. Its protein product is CAISDRTGGLNTEAFF.

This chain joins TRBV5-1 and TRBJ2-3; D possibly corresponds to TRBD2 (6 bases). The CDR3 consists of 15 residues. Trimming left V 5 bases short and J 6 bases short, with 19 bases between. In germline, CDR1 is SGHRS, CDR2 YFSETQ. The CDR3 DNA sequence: TGCGCCAGCAGTACCCGGGACTTGTCCCGTGATACGCAGTATTTT. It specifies CASSTRDLSRDTQYF.

As DNA, the CDR3 is TGTGCCAGTAGGGCGCAGGGCGCTGGAAACACCATATATTTT. It yields the protein CASRAQGAGNTIYF. The rearrangement joins TRBV19 to TRBJ1-3, with a possible D match to TRBD1 (5 bases). Germline CDR1 is LNHDA and CDR2 is SQIVND (reference sequence). This CDR3 spans 14 amino acids. V dropped 6 bases and J dropped 2 bases, with 11 bases sitting between them.

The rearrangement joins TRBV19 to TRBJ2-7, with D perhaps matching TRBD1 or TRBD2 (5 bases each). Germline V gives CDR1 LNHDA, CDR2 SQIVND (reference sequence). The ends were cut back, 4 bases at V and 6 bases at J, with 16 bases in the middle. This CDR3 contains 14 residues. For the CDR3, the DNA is TGTGCCAGTAGTACGGGACCCATTCCAGCCGAGCAGTACTTC. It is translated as CASSTGPIPAEQYF.